Each of the 2 T cell receptor beta chains below was sequenced from the same sample in a study of cytomegalovirus exposure and HLA in healthy donors. 60 Vbeta and 13 Jbeta primers were used in PCR. The method was immunoSEQ multiplex PCR; TCRdb's version includes in-frame clones alone and lacks a portion of them. Among over 95,000 clones listed, under 80% were seen once. Material: PBMCs. All receptors come from a woman between 40 and 55 years old in good health and CMV-seropositive.

This chain uses TRBV5-1 with TRBJ1-1, with TRBD1 as a possible D gene (6 bases). The CDR3 spans 14 residues. V lost 4 bases and J 0 bases, leaving 10 bases between the germline ends. CDR1 and CDR2 (germline): SGHRS, YFSETQ. The CDR3 protein is CASSKTGLNTEAFF. In DNA form, the CDR3 reads TGCGCCAGCAGCAAAACAGGGTTGAACACTGAAGCTTTCTTT.

V and J are TRBV4-1 and TRBJ2-4; possibly TRBD2 for D (6 bases). Germline values: CDR1 MGHRA, CDR2 YSYEKL. Between the trimmed V and J ends, which lost 3 bases and 0 bases, there was a span of 15 bases. The CDR3 consists of 17 residues. CDR3 sequence: CASSQLDGSGAKNIQYF. CDR3 in DNA: TGCGCCAGCAGCCAGTTAGACGGGAGTGGAGCCAAAAACATTCAGTACTTC.